These T cell receptor beta chains were read from a single sample in a study of cytomegalovirus exposure and HLA in healthy donors. Generated by immunoSEQ multiplex PCR, the TCRdb table keeps only in-frame clones and is missing some. The data show 83,000 or so clones, with roughly 85% seen just once and about 6.1% held by the top ten. The sequenced material came from PBMCs. These receptors were taken from a female donor in good health and CMV-seronegative. The CDR3 runs from the conserved cysteine through the conserved F or W. The order of the fields is clone size, J gene, D gene, V gene, CDR3 DNA, CDR3 protein. A D gene is named only where the DNA matches it firmly. Clone size is not always given. Where it is, it says once, few, many or a class for expanded clones.

clone_size: NA; j_call: TRBJ2-1; d_call: NA; v_call: TRBV19; cdr3_nt: TGTGCCAGTATACAGGGAAATGAGCAGTTCTTC; cdr3_aa: CASIQGNEQFF
clone_size: NA; j_call: TRBJ2-7; d_call: TRBD2; v_call: TRBV5-6; cdr3_nt: TGTGCCAGCAGCTTGGGGGCGGGGGCCTACGAGCAGTACTTC; cdr3_aa: CASSLGAGAYEQYF
clone_size: NA; j_call: TRBJ2-1; d_call: TRBD2; v_call: TRBV7-2; cdr3_nt: TGTGCCAGCAGCTTAGGGAGCGGGGGGGCCAACAATGAGCAGTTCTTC; cdr3_aa: CASSLGSGGANNEQFF
clone_size: NA; j_call: TRBJ2-7; d_call: NA; v_call: TRBV5-6; cdr3_nt: TGTGCCAGCAGCTTGGGGCGGGCCTCCTACGAGCAGTACTTC; cdr3_aa: CASSLGRASYEQYF
clone_size: NA; j_call: TRBJ1-5; d_call: NA; v_call: TRBV5-6; cdr3_nt: TGTGCCAGCAGCTTGCAAGAGATGAGGGACAATCAGCCCCAGCATTTT; cdr3_aa: CASSLQEMRDNQPQHF
clone_size: NA; j_call: TRBJ1-2; d_call: TRBD1; v_call: TRBV18; cdr3_nt: TGTGCCAGCTCACTACAGGGGGCACGGTATGGCTACACCTTC; cdr3_aa: CASSLQGARYGYTF
clone_size: NA; j_call: TRBJ1-2; d_call: NA; v_call: TRBV7-9; cdr3_nt: TGTTCCAGCAGCCCCCAGGTTTCGGGGGGGACGAACTATGGCTACACCTTC; cdr3_aa: CSSSPQVSGGTNYGYTF
clone_size: NA; j_call: TRBJ1-1; d_call: NA; v_call: TRBV5-1; cdr3_nt: TGCGCCAGCAGCATCCCCGGGGGGGGAATGAACACTGAAGCTTTCTTT; cdr3_aa: CASSIPGGGMNTEAFF
clone_size: NA; j_call: TRBJ2-1; d_call: NA; v_call: TRBV6-5; cdr3_nt: TGTGCCAGCAGTTCCCGGCGGACAGCGAGGGAGGGTGAGCAGTTCTTC; cdr3_aa: CASSSRRTAREGEQFF
clone_size: NA; j_call: TRBJ2-7; d_call: TRBD1; v_call: TRBV28; cdr3_nt: TGTGCCAGCAGTTCCGCCCGGGACAGGGTGACCTACGAGCAGTACTTC; cdr3_aa: CASSSARDRVTYEQYF
clone_size: NA; j_call: TRBJ2-7; d_call: NA; v_call: TRBV5-5; cdr3_nt: TGTGCCAGCAGCTTGGCCTGGGCTTCCTACGAGCAGTACTTC; cdr3_aa: CASSLAWASYEQYF
clone_size: NA; j_call: TRBJ2-7; d_call: NA; v_call: TRBV6-5; cdr3_nt: TGTGCCAGCAGTTACTCTGCGGCAGGGGCCTACGAGCAGTACTTC; cdr3_aa: CASSYSAAGAYEQYF
clone_size: NA; j_call: TRBJ2-5; d_call: NA; v_call: TRBV6-5; cdr3_nt: TGTGCCAGCAGTTCGCAGATACAAGAGACCCAGTACTTC; cdr3_aa: CASSSQIQETQYF
clone_size: NA; j_call: TRBJ2-1; d_call: TRBD2; v_call: TRBV27; cdr3_nt: TGTGCCAGCAGTCCTTGGACTAGCGGGAGTAGGCAGTTCTTC; cdr3_aa: CASSPWTSGSRQFF
clone_size: NA; j_call: TRBJ2-1; d_call: TRBD2; v_call: TRBV5-5; cdr3_nt: TGTGCCAGCATACCTAGCGGGATCTCCTACAATGAGCAGTTCTTC; cdr3_aa: CASIPSGISYNEQFF
clone_size: NA; j_call: TRBJ1-1; d_call: NA; v_call: TRBV28; cdr3_nt: TGTGCCAGCAGCGCAACCAGGGAAGCTTTCTTT; cdr3_aa: CASSATREAFF
clone_size: NA; j_call: TRBJ1-1; d_call: NA; v_call: TRBV6-4; cdr3_nt: TGTGCCAGCAGTGACTCAGGGGGCACTGAAGCTTTCTTT; cdr3_aa: CASSDSGGTEAFF
clone_size: NA; j_call: TRBJ2-7; d_call: TRBD2; v_call: TRBV6-1; cdr3_nt: TGTGCCAGCAGTGGGTCAGGGAGGGTACTAGCGGGATTCAACGAGCAGTACTTC; cdr3_aa: CASSGSGRVLAGFNEQYF
clone_size: NA; j_call: TRBJ2-6; d_call: NA; v_call: TRBV28; cdr3_nt: TGTGCCAGCAGTTCACTCAATCTGGGCGCCAACGTCCTGACTTTC; cdr3_aa: CASSSLNLGANVLTF
clone_size: NA; j_call: TRBJ1-1; d_call: TRBD1; v_call: TRBV7-2; cdr3_nt: TGTGCCAGCAGCTCAGACAGGGGGCGCACTGAAGCTTTCTTT; cdr3_aa: CASSSDRGRTEAFF
clone_size: NA; j_call: TRBJ1-4; d_call: NA; v_call: TRBV6-5; cdr3_nt: TGTGCCAGCAGTGGGGGGTCTTCAATCGGGGAAAAACTGTTTTTT; cdr3_aa: CASSGGSSIGEKLFF
clone_size: NA; j_call: TRBJ2-5; d_call: TRBD2; v_call: TRBV5-4; cdr3_nt: TGTGCCAGCAGCGACGGGACTACGAAAGAGACCCAGTACTTC; cdr3_aa: CASSDGTTKETQYF
clone_size: NA; j_call: TRBJ2-7; d_call: TRBD2; v_call: TRBV5-1; cdr3_nt: TGCGCCAGCAGCCCGCCTAGGAGCGGGGCGCGGGAGTACTACGAGCAGTACTTC; cdr3_aa: CASSPPRSGAREYYEQYF
clone_size: NA; j_call: TRBJ2-3; d_call: TRBD1; v_call: TRBV5-1; cdr3_nt: TGCGCCAGCGCTAGACAGGGGGCGAGTACGCAGTATTTT; cdr3_aa: CASARQGASTQYF
clone_size: NA; j_call: TRBJ2-7; d_call: TRBD2; v_call: TRBV18; cdr3_nt: TGTGCCAGCCGCACTAGCGGGAACTCCTACGAGCAGTACTTC; cdr3_aa: CASRTSGNSYEQYF
clone_size: NA; j_call: TRBJ2-7; d_call: NA; v_call: TRBV28; cdr3_nt: TGTGCCAGCAGTCTCCTCGGGGCAGGGGCCGAGCAGTACTTC; cdr3_aa: CASSLLGAGAEQYF
clone_size: few; j_call: TRBJ2-3; d_call: TRBD2; v_call: TRBV9; cdr3_nt: TGTGCCAGCAGCGCGGGGGGACTAGCGGGATTCTCGCAGTATTTT; cdr3_aa: CASSAGGLAGFSQYF
clone_size: NA; j_call: TRBJ2-3; d_call: NA; v_call: TRBV28; cdr3_nt: TGTGCCAGCAGTTTAATCGTGGATACGCAGTATTTT; cdr3_aa: CASSLIVDTQYF